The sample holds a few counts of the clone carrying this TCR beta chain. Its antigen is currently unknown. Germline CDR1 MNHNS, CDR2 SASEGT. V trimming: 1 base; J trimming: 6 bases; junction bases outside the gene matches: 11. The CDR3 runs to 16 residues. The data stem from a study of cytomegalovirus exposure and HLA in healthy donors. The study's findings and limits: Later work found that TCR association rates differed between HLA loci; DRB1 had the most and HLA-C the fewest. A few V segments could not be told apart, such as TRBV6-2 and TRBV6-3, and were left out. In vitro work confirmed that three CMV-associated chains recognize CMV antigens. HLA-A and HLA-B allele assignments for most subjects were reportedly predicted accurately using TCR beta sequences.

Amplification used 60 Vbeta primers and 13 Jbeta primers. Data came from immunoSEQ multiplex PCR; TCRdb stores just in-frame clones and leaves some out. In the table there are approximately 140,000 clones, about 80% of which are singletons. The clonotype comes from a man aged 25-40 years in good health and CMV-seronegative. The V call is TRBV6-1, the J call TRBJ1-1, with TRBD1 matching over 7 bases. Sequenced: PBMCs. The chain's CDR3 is CASSEVAATGRPEAFF. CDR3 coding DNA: TGTGCCAGCAGTGAAGTTGCTGCGACAGGGAGGCCTGAAGCTTTCTTT.